This section outlines one T cell receptor beta chain sequence together with its context. The data derive from a study of blood T cell repertoires in COVID-19. The wider study: Sources were T cells, B-cell-depleted T cells, or PBMCs; the material itself was cDNA or gDNA.

Trimming removed 4 bases at V and 3 bases at J, with 29 bases between. Germline loops: CDR1 SGDLS, CDR2 YYNGEE. This CDR3 has 19 residues. Authors' data handling: Reference gene primer amplification in the assay estimated nucleated cell counts. TCRdb's table, derived via immunoSEQ multiplex PCR, lists solely in-frame clones and lacks some. V, J and clone size were drawn from that table, and D and trimming were deduced from the DNA. The sample lists roughly 100,000 clones; roughly 87% were seen once. The receptor's source is a human donor in a cohort sampled during active COVID-19. Sequencing used peripheral blood. The gene calls are TRBV9 and TRBJ2-7; a possible D gene is TRBD2 (5 bases). The CDR3 coding sequence is TGTGCCAGCAGCTCCCCCCGGCGGGCGGGCAAACCAAACGACTACGAGCAGTACTTC. This encodes CASSSPRRAGKPNDYEQYF.